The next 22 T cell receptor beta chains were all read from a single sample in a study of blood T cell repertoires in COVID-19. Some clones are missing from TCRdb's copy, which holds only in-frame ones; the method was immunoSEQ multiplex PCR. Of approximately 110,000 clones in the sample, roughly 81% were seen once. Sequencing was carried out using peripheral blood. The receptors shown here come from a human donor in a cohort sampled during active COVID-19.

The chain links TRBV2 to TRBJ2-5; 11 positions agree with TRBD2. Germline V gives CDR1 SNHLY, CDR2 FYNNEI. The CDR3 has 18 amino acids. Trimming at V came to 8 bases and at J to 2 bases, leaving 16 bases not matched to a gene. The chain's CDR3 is CASPRSGTSGILQETQYF. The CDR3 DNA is TGTGCCAGCCCCCGATCGGGGACTAGCGGAATACTTCAAGAGACCCAGTACTTC.

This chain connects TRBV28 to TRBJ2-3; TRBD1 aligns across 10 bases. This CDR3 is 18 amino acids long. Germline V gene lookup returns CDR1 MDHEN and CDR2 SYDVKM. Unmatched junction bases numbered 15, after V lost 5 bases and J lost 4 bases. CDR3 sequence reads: CASSRQGAFFGSADTQYF. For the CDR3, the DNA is TGTGCCAGCAGTCGACAGGGGGCGTTCTTCGGTAGCGCAGATACGCAGTATTTT. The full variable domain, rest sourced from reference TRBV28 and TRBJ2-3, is DVKVTQSSRYLVKRTGEKVFLECVQDMDHENMFWYRQDPGLGLRLIYFSYDVKMKEKGDIPEGYSVSREKKERFSLILESASTNQTSMYLCASSRQGAFFGSADTQYFGPGTRLTVL.

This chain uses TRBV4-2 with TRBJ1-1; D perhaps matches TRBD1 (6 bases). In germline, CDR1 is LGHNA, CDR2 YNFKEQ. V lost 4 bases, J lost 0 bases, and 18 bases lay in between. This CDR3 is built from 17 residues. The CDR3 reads CASSPYSGAGLNTEAFF. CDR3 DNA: TGTGCCAGCAGCCCCTATTCAGGGGCGGGTTTGAACACTGAAGCTTTCTTT.

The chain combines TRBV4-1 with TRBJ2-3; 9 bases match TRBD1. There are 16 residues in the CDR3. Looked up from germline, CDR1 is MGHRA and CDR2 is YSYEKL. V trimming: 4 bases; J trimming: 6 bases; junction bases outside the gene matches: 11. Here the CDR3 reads CASSPLDRGLPDTQYF. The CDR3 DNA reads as TGCGCCAGCAGCCCGCTGGACAGGGGTTTGCCGGATACGCAGTATTTT.

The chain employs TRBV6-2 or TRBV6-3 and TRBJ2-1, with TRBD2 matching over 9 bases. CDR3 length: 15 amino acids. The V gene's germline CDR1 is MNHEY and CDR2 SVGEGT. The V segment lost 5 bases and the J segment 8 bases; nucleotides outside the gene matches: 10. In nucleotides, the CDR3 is TGTGCCAGCAGTCTATCAAGCGGGGGGTCCTATGAGCAGTTCTTC. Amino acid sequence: CASSLSSGGSYEQFF.

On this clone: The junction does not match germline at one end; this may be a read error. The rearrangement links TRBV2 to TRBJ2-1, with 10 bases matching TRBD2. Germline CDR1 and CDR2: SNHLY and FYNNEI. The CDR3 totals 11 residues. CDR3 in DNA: TGTGCCAGCAGTGAAATGCTAGCGGGGGTCTTC. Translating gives CASSEMLAGVF.

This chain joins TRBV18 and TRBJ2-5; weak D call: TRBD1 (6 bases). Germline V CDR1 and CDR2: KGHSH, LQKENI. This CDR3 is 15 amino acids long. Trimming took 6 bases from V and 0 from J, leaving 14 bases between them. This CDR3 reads CASSQMTGNQETQYF. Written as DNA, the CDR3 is TGTGCCAGCTCTCAAATGACAGGCAACCAAGAGACCCAGTACTTC.

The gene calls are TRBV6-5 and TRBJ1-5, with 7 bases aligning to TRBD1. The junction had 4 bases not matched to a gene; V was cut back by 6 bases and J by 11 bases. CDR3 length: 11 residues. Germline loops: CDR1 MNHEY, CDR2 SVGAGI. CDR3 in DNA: TGTGCCAGCAGCCTCGACAGGGCCCAGCATTTT. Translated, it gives CASSLDRAQHF.

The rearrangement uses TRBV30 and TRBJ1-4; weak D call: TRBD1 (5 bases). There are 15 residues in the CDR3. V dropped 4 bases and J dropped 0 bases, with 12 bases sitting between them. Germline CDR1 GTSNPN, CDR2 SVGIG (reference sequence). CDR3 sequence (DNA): TGTGCCTGGAACAATGGGGGGACAACTAATGAAAAACTGTTTTTT. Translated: CAWNNGGTTNEKLFF.

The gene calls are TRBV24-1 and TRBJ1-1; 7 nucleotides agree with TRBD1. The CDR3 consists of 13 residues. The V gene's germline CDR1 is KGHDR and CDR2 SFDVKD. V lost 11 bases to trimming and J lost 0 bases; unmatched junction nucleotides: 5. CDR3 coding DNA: TGTGCCAGTCGCGACAGGGTGAACACTGAAGCTTTCTTT. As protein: CASRDRVNTEAFF.

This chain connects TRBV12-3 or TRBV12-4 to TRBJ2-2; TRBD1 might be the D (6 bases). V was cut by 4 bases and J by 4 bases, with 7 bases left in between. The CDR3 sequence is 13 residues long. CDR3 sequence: CASSYRATGELFF. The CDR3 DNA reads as TGTGCCAGCAGTTACAGGGCCACCGGGGAGCTGTTTTTT.

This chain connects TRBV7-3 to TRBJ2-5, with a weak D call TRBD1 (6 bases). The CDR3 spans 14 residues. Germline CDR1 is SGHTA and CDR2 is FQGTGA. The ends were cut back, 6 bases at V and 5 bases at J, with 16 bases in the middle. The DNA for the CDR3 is TGTGCCAGCAGTCCCGGGACACCCGGGGAGACCCAGTACTTC. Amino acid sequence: CASSPGTPGETQYF.

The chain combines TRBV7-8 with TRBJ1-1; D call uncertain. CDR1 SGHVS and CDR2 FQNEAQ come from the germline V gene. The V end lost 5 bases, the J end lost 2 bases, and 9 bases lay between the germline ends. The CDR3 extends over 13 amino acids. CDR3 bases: TGTGCCAGCAGCCACACAGCAAACACTGAAGCTTTCTTT. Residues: CASSHTANTEAFF.

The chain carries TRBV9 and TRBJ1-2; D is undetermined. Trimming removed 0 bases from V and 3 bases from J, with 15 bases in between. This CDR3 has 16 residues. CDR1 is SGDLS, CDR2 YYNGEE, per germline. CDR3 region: CASSVAGKGGYYGYTF. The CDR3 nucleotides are TGTGCCAGCAGCGTAGCTGGGAAGGGAGGATACTATGGCTACACCTTC.

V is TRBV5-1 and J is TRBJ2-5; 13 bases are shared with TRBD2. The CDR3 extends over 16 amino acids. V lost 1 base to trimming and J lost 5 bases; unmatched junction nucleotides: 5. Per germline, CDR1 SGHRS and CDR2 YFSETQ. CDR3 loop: CASSLIGTSGIETQYF. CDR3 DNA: TGCGCCAGCAGCTTGATTGGGACTAGCGGGATTGAGACCCAGTACTTC. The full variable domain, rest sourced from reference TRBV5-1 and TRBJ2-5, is KAGVTQTPRYLIKTRGQQVTLSCSPISGHRSVSWYQQTPGQGLQFLFEYFSETQRNKGNFPGRFSGRQFSNSRSEMNVSTLELGDSALYLCASSLIGTSGIETQYFGPGTRLLVL.

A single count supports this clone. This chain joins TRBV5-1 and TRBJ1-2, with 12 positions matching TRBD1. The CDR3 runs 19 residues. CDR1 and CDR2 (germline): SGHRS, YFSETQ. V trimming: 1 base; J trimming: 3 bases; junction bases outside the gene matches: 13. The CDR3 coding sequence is TGCGCCAGCAGCTTGTGGACCGGGACAGGGGGCGCGGTGGACTATGGCTACACCTTC. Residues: CASSLWTGTGGAVDYGYTF.

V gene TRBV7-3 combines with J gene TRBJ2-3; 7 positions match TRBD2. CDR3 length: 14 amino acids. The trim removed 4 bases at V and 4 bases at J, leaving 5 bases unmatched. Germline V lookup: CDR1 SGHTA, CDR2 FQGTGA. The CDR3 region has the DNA TGTGCCAGCAGCTCGACTAGCCGACCAGATACGCAGTATTTT. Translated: CASSSTSRPDTQYF.

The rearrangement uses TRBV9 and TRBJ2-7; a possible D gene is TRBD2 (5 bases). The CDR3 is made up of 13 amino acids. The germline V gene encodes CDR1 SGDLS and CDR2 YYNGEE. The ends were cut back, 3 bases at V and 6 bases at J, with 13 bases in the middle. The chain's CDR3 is CASSETSAGEQYF. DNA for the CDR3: TGTGCCAGCAGCGAAACGTCGGCGGGCGAGCAGTACTTC.

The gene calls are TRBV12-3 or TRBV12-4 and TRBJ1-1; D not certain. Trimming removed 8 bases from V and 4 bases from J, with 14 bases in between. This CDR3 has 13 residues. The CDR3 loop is CASSSQVGTEAFF. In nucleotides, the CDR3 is TGTGCCAGCTCCTCCCAGGTAGGCACTGAAGCTTTCTTT.

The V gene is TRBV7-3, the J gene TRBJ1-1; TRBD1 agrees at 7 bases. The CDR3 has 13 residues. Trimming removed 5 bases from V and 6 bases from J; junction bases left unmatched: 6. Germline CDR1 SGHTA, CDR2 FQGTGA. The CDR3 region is CASSNTGAAEAFF. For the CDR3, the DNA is TGTGCCAGCAGCAACACAGGGGCGGCTGAAGCTTTCTTT.

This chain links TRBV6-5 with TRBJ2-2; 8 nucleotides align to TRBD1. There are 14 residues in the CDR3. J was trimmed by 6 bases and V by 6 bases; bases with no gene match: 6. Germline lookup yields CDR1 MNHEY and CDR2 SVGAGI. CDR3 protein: CASSGQGGSGELFF. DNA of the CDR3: TGTGCCAGCAGCGGACAGGGTGGTTCCGGGGAGCTGTTTTTT.

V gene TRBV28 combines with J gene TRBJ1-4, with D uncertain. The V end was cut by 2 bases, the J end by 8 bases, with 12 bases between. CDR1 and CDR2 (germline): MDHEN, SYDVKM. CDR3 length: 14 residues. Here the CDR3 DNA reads TGTGCCAGCAGTTTAGTGGGAGTAGGAGAAAAACTGTTTTTT. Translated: CASSLVGVGEKLFF.